What follows is one T cell receptor (beta chain) and its context. Its antigen is not known. After removal of 6 bases from V and 10 bases from J, the junction contained 11 bases not matched to a gene. Germline values: CDR1 LNHDA, CDR2 SQIVND (reference sequence). The CDR3 extends over 14 amino acids. These data belong to a study of shared clonotypes between healthy human individuals. Study-wide results and caveats: Inspection by rarefaction showed sorted-subset sequencing to be incomplete despite large depth. Shared clonotypes across all four donors exceeded non-shared ones in generation probability.

Using immunoSEQ multiplex PCR, the repertoire was profiled, and TCRdb retains in-frame clones only, with some absent. Of about 680,000 clones listed, around 78% are singletons. The clonotype was recovered from a woman in her 30s in good health. This chain joins TRBV19 and TRBJ2-1; TRBD2 matches 8 bases. The sequencing input was memory CD4+ T cells sorted from blood. This sample's subset: CD45RA-negative fraction. Here the CDR3 reads CASRQPGLVGEQFF. For the CDR3, the DNA is TGTGCCAGTAGGCAGCCGGGACTAGTAGGAGAGCAGTTCTTC.